Below are 15 T cell receptor beta chains sequenced from a single sample in a study of CD8 T cells in acute hepatitis C reinfection. Some clones are missing from TCRdb's copy, which holds only in-frame ones; the method was immunoSEQ multiplex PCR. This table holds some 40,000 clones, about 83% found once. The sample's time point: naive CD8 control sorted from an acute-time-point sample. The sequenced sample was naive CD8+ T cells from PBMCs. These receptors all come from a man aged 30 to 45 with chronic hepatitis C.

The chain employs TRBV7-9 and TRBJ2-1, with TRBD2 matching 8 bases. The germline V gene encodes CDR1 SEHNR and CDR2 FQNEAQ (reference sequence). The CDR3 loop spans 16 amino acids. Germline trimming cut 4 bases from V and 8 bases from J; bases unmatched to any gene: 13. The CDR3 is CASSSPLAGPIHEQFF. The CDR3 DNA reads as TGTGCCAGCAGCTCACCCTTAGCGGGACCCATCCATGAGCAGTTCTTC.

V and J are TRBV4-3 and TRBJ1-5; D is uncertain. CDR3 length equals 18 residues. Germline V lookup: CDR1 LGHNA, CDR2 YSLEER. The V gene lost 0 bases and the J gene lost 0 bases, with 15 bases spanning the gap. CDR3 protein: CASSQDSQEPYSNQPQHF. The CDR3 coding sequence is TGCGCCAGCAGCCAAGATTCGCAGGAACCTTATAGCAATCAGCCCCAGCATTTT.

The rearrangement links TRBV5-5 to TRBJ1-2; D gene uncertain. With 3 bases removed from V and 6 bases from J, the gap between germline ends came to 12 bases. Germline-derived CDR1 and CDR2 are SGHKS and YYEKEE (reference sequence). The CDR3 is made up of 13 amino acids. The CDR3 DNA is TGTGCCAGCAGCTCAGAGGTAGCTCATGGCTACACCTTC. It specifies CASSSEVAHGYTF. The full variable domain, with the rest looked up from reference TRBV5-5 and TRBJ1-2, is DAGVTQSPTHLIKTRGQQVTLRCSPISGHKSVSWYQQVLGQGPQFIFQYYEKEERGRGNFPDRFSARQFPNYSSELNVNALLLGDSALYLCASSSEVAHGYTFGSGTRLTVV.

CDR3 region: CASSLDRGNEKLFF. In nucleotides, the CDR3 is TGCGCCAGCAGCTTGGACAGGGGGAATGAAAAACTGTTTTTT. The rearrangement uses TRBV5-1 and TRBJ1-4, with 8 bases fitting TRBD1. Germline V gene lookup returns CDR1 SGHRS and CDR2 YFSETQ. Trimming cost V 0 bases and J 5 bases; bases outside gene matches: 0. The CDR3 has 14 residues.

The chain joins TRBV10-2 to TRBJ2-5; 7 bases align to TRBD1. The ends lost 3 bases at V and 3 bases at J; junction bases unmatched: 10. The germline V gene encodes CDR1 WSHSY and CDR2 SAAADI. The CDR3 runs to 16 residues. The CDR3 DNA sequence: TGCGCCAGCAGTGAATTGACAGGGTGGGCGAAAGAGACCCAGTACTTC. Encoded protein: CASSELTGWAKETQYF.

The chain recombines TRBV7-9 with TRBJ2-1; 8 bases match TRBD1. The V and J ends lost 2 bases and 7 bases, in that order; junction bases with no gene match: 4. The germline V gene has CDR1 SEHNR and CDR2 FQNEAQ (reference sequence). This CDR3 comprises 14 residues. CDR3 sequence reads: CASSLSTGENEQFF. The CDR3 coding sequence is TGTGCCAGCAGCTTATCGACAGGGGAGAATGAGCAGTTCTTC.

The V call is TRBV7-2, the J call TRBJ1-2; no clear D gene. Germline CDR1 is SGHTA and CDR2 is FQGNSA. The CDR3 contains 14 residues. V gave up 1 base and J gave up 0 bases, with 6 bases separating them. The CDR3 protein is CASSLGGANYGYTF. Here the CDR3 DNA reads TGTGCCAGCAGCTTAGGAGGCGCTAACTATGGCTACACCTTC.

This chain joins TRBV9 and TRBJ1-1; 8 positions match TRBD1. Germline V gives CDR1 SGDLS, CDR2 YYNGEE. This CDR3 spans 13 amino acids. The trim removed 5 bases at V and 7 bases at J, leaving 7 bases unmatched. CDR3 nucleotides: TGTGCCAGCAGACCCGGGACAGGAGGTGAAGCTTTCTTT. Amino acids: CASRPGTGGEAFF.

The chain uses TRBV27 and TRBJ2-5, with 8 bases matching TRBD2. Germline trimming cut 2 bases from V and 6 bases from J; bases unmatched to any gene: 8. CDR3 length: 15 residues. The germline V gene has CDR1 MNHEY and CDR2 SMNVEV (reference sequence). CDR3 sequence: CASSLTSGTRQTQYF. DNA for the CDR3: TGTGCCAGCAGTTTAACATCCGGGACTAGACAGACCCAGTACTTC.

The gene calls are TRBV27 and TRBJ2-3; 10 bases are a match to TRBD1. Trimming cost V 10 bases and J 2 bases; bases outside gene matches: 21. The CDR3 totals 19 residues. Looked up from germline, CDR1 is MNHEY and CDR2 is SMNVEV (reference sequence). CDR3 protein: CATSARAGTGVWDTDTQYF. CDR3 bases: TGTGCCACCTCAGCCCGAGCGGGGACAGGGGTTTGGGACACAGATACGCAGTATTTT.

The chain employs TRBV6-1 and TRBJ2-1, with TRBD1 identical over 9 bases. The CDR3 extends over 16 amino acids. Germline assignment: CDR1 MNHNS and CDR2 SASEGT. The V and J ends lost 2 bases and 8 bases, in that order; junction bases with no gene match: 10. CDR3: CASSERQDRGYDEQFF. In nucleotides, the CDR3 is TGTGCCAGCAGTGAACGACAGGACAGGGGTTACGATGAGCAGTTCTTC.

The chain couples TRBV5-1 to TRBJ2-5, with 10 bases fitting TRBD2. V lost 0 bases and J lost 1; bases outside the gene matches: 3. Germline lookup yields CDR1 SGHRS and CDR2 YFSETQ. The length of the CDR3 is 16 residues. The CDR3 DNA reads as TGCGCCAGCAGCTTGGGGCTAGCGGGGGTCCAAGAGACCCAGTACTTC. It translates to CASSLGLAGVQETQYF.

The chain has TRBV19 and TRBJ2-2, with D possibly being TRBD1 (6 bases). The V gene lost 7 bases and the J gene lost 7 bases, with 22 bases spanning the gap. This CDR3 contains 16 residues. Germline V CDR1 and CDR2: LNHDA, SQIVND (reference sequence). Here the CDR3 DNA reads TGTGCCAGTACCCATGGGGTCAGGGGCGATTTCGGGGAGCTGTTTTTT. Encoded protein: CASTHGVRGDFGELFF.

The V and J genes are TRBV30 and TRBJ1-1; 9 positions agree with TRBD1. Losses at the gene ends were 2 bases for V and 4 bases for J; bases not matched to a gene: 14. CDR1 and CDR2 (germline): GTSNPN, SVGIG (reference sequence). The CDR3 is 17 residues long. CDR3 protein: CAWSRGTGIDRGTEAFF. The CDR3 coding sequence is TGTGCCTGGAGTAGGGGGACAGGGATTGACCGAGGCACTGAAGCTTTCTTT.

This clone appeared a single time. The rearrangement joins TRBV6-1 to TRBJ1-1, with D unresolved. This CDR3 has 17 residues. Germline CDR1 MNHNS, CDR2 SASEGT. Deletions cut 0 bases from V and 3 bases from J, with 17 bases between. The CDR3 here is CASSEALGWDRDTEAFF. In DNA form, the CDR3 reads TGTGCCAGCAGTGAAGCGCTTGGGTGGGATAGGGACACTGAAGCTTTCTTT.